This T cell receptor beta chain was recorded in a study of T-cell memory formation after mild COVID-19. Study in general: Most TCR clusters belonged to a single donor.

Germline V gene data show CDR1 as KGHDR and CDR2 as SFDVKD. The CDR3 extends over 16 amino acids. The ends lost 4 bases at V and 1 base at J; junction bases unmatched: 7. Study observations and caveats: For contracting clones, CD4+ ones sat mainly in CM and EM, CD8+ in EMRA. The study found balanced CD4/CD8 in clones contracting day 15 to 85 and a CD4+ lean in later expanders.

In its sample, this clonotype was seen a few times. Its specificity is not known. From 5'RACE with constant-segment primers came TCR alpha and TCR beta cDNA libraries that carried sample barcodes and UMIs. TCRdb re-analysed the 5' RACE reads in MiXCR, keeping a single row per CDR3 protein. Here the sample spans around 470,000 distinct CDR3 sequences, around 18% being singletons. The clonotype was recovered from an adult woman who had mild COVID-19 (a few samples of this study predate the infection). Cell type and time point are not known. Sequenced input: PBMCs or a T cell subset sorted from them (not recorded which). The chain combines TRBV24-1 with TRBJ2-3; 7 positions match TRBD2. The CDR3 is CATSEIRRGGTDTQYF. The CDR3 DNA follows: TGTGCCACCAGTGAAATTCGTCGGGGGGGCACAGATACGCAGTATTTT.